This T cell receptor beta chain was recovered during a study of T cells in Graves' hyperthyroidism and ophthalmopathy. CDR3 length: 13 amino acids. Germline V gene data show CDR1 as DFQATT and CDR2 as SNEGSKA (reference sequence). Trimming stripped 3 bases from V and 9 bases from J, with 16 bases between. This clonotype appeared a few times. Researchers took RNA transcripts and amplified the TCR beta CDR3 regions from them. Researchers ran a first-round RT-PCR on the TCR CDR3 using the HTBI primer set. TCRdb processed the multiplex PCR reads anew with MiXCR; each CDR3 protein has one entry. The data contain under 250,000 distinct CDR3 sequences, approximately 17% of them singletons.

Sample: blood. This sequence was found in a man aged 45-60 years with Graves' hyperthyroidism. The genes are TRBV20-1 and TRBJ2-3; tentative D call: TRBD1 (8 bases). As DNA, the CDR3 is TGCAGTGCTAGTCTCACAGGGGGGGGCACGCAGTATTTT. It translates to CSASLTGGGTQYF.